The 29 T cell receptor beta chains reported below all come from one sample, sequenced in a study of OX40 agonist ivuxolimab in advanced cancers. The method was immunoSEQ multiplex PCR; TCRdb's version includes in-frame clones alone and lacks a portion of them. The sample lists 45,000 to 55,000 clones, around 81% occurring once. The sequences come from CD4+ or CD8+ T cells sorted from blood, collected in a trial of the OX40 agonist ivuxolimab. The receptors derive from an adult with an advanced solid tumor such as melanoma, head and neck, liver or kidney cancer.

The chain recombines TRBV11-2 with TRBJ2-3, with D uncertain. Trimming shortened V by 1 base and J by 6 bases, and 8 bases separated the two germline ends. Germline values: CDR1 SGHAT, CDR2 FQNNGV. This CDR3 comprises 13 residues. The CDR3 here is CASSLAGLDTQYF. CDR3 DNA: TGTGCCAGCAGCTTAGCTGGGCTGGATACGCAGTATTTT.

The V gene is TRBV27, the J gene TRBJ2-1; D perhaps matches TRBD1 (6 bases). The germline V and J ends were trimmed by 2 bases and 7 bases, with 9 bases remaining between them. This CDR3 comprises 13 residues. The germline CDR1 and CDR2 sequences are MNHEY and SMNVEV (reference sequence). The CDR3 is CASSLGGGNEQFF. DNA of the CDR3: TGTGCCAGCAGTTTAGGGGGCGGAAATGAGCAGTTCTTC.

The chain recombines TRBV4-1 with TRBJ2-7, with D possibly matching TRBD1 (6 bases). V was cut by 4 bases and J by 3 bases, with 22 bases left in between. CDR1 is MGHRA and CDR2 is YSYEKL in the germline V gene. The length of the CDR3 is 17 residues. The CDR3 region has the DNA TGCGCCAGCAGCCTAACGTCAGGGGCCCCATTGAACTACGAGCAGTACTTC. Translating gives CASSLTSGAPLNYEQYF.

The chain carries TRBV21-1 and TRBJ1-2. TRBV21-1 is shown as a pseudogene. The CDR3 spans 16 residues. The CDR3 here is CASSKVVQGGVYGYTF. CDR3 DNA sequence: TGTGCCAGCAGCAAAGTGGTGCAGGGAGGTGTCTATGGCTACACCTTC.

The V gene is TRBV6-5, the J gene TRBJ2-2; 9 bases align to TRBD1. Germline V gene data show CDR1 as MNHEY and CDR2 as SVGAGI. Trimming at V came to 7 bases and at J to 6 bases, leaving 9 bases not matched to a gene. This CDR3 has 15 amino acids. The CDR3 DNA sequence: TGTGCCAGCAACCCGACAGGGGGAGAGGCCGGGGAGCTGTTTTTT. The encoded protein is CASNPTGGEAGELFF.

The rearrangement links TRBV9 to TRBJ1-5; 7 positions agree with TRBD1. The V gene end was trimmed by 3 bases and the J gene end by 6 bases; junction bases not matched to a gene: 12. CDR1 and CDR2 from the germline V gene are SGDLS and YYNGEE. This CDR3 has 16 residues. The CDR3 region has the DNA TGTGCCAGCAGCGCAGGAGGGGACAGTAGAATTCAGCCCCAGCATTTT. Protein: CASSAGGDSRIQPQHF.

The rearrangement joins TRBV6-6 to TRBJ1-2; the D is unclear. The V and J ends lost 2 bases and 4 bases respectively, with 8 bases between them. Germline loops: CDR1 MNHNY, CDR2 SVGAGI (reference sequence). This CDR3 region has 13 residues. As DNA, the CDR3 is TGTGCCAGCAGTTACCGGTCGTCCTATGGCTACACCTTC. Protein sequence: CASSYRSSYGYTF.

The genes are TRBV4-1 and TRBJ2-2, with TRBD1 matching over 9 bases. V gave up 5 bases and J gave up 8 bases; unmatched junction bases: 3. This CDR3 has 13 residues. Germline CDR1 MGHRA, CDR2 YSYEKL. Here the CDR3 DNA reads TGCGCCAGCAGCGTACAGGGGGCAGGGGAGCTGTTTTTT. Its translation is CASSVQGAGELFF.

This chain uses TRBV7-8 with TRBJ2-7; tentatively, D is TRBD2 (6 bases). The CDR3 runs to 12 residues. Looked up from germline, CDR1 is SGHVS and CDR2 is FQNEAQ. Trimming pared 2 bases from V and 6 bases from J, leaving 8 bases between. The CDR3 reads CASSLWRAEQYF. DNA of the CDR3: TGTGCCAGCAGCTTATGGAGGGCCGAGCAGTACTTC.

The chain couples TRBV5-4 to TRBJ2-5, with 12 bases aligning to TRBD2. This CDR3 is built from 12 residues. Germline loops: CDR1 SGHNT, CDR2 YYREEE (reference sequence). Trimming at V came to 8 bases and at J to 5 bases, leaving 1 base not matched to a gene. CDR3 in DNA: TGTGCCAGTACTAGCGGGGGGGAGACCCAGTACTTC. Amino acid sequence: CASTSGGETQYF.

On this clone: The sample has other DNA sequences that encode this CDR3 too. V and J are TRBV7-6 and TRBJ2-7, with D possibly TRBD1 on 6 matching bases. Germline V gives CDR1 SGHVS, CDR2 FNYEAQ. This CDR3 is built from 13 residues. Between the trimmed V and J ends, which lost 0 bases and 5 bases, there was a span of 8 bases. In DNA form, the CDR3 reads TGTGCCAGCAGCTTAGCCGGGACAAACGAGCAGTACTTC. Protein product: CASSLAGTNEQYF. Complete variable domain (other parts from reference TRBV7-6 and TRBJ2-7): GAGVSQSPRYKVTKRGQDVALRCDPISGHVSLYWYRQALGQGPEFLTYFNYEAQQDKSGLPNDRFSAERPEGSISTLTIQRTEQRDSAMYRCASSLAGTNEQYFGPGTRLTVT.

The CDR3 region is CASSFPSGRANNEQYF. DNA of the CDR3: TGTGCCAGCAGCTTTCCTAGCGGGAGGGCCAACAACGAGCAGTACTTC. The chain joins TRBV11-2 to TRBJ2-7; 12 positions match TRBD2. After removal of 3 bases from V and 5 bases from J, the junction contained 8 bases not matched to a gene. The length of the CDR3 is 16 residues. CDR1 is SGHAT and CDR2 is FQNNGV in the germline V gene. The complete variable domain, with remaining parts taken from reference TRBV11-2 and TRBJ2-7, reads EAGVAQSPRYKIIEKRQSVAFWCNPISGHATLYWYQQILGQGPKLLIQFQNNGVVDDSQLPKDRFSAERLKGVDSTLKIQPAKLEDSAVYLCASSFPSGRANNEQYFGPGTRLTVT.

The gene calls are TRBV7-6 and TRBJ2-2; TRBD1 agrees at 9 bases. The CDR3 spans 17 residues. V shed 1 base, J shed 1 base, and the junction held 4 bases outside the gene matches. CDR1 is SGHVS, CDR2 FNYEAQ, per germline. CDR3 coding DNA: TGTGCCAGCAGCTTAGGACAGGGGGGATGGAACACCGGGGAGCTGTTTTTT. It translates to CASSLGQGGWNTGELFF.

The V gene is TRBV9, the J gene TRBJ2-7; D is tentatively TRBD1 or TRBD2 (6 bases each). Trimming removed 4 bases at V and 1 base at J, with 15 bases between. The germline CDR1 and CDR2 sequences are SGDLS and YYNGEE. The CDR3 length is 15 residues. For the CDR3, the DNA is TGTGCCAGCAGCCCCGAGGGGGGCTCGTCCTACGAGCAGTACTTC. Encoded protein: CASSPEGGSSYEQYF. Based on the CDR3 plus reference TRBV9 and TRBJ2-7, the full variable domain is DSGVTQTPKHLITATGQRVTLRCSPRSGDLSVYWYQQSLDQGLQFLIQYYNGEERAKGNILERFSAQQFPDLHSELNLSSLELGDSALYFCASSPEGGSSYEQYFGPGTRLTVT.

The chain recombines TRBV4-3 with TRBJ2-2, with 12 nucleotides matching TRBD2. Germline V lookup: CDR1 LGHNA, CDR2 YSLEER. The trim removed 2 bases at V and 7 bases at J, leaving 8 bases unmatched. This CDR3 has 17 amino acids. CDR3 DNA sequence: TGCGCCAGCAGCCAACAACTAGCGGGAGGACGGGGCGGGGAGCTGTTTTTT. It codes for CASSQQLAGGRGGELFF.

The chain has TRBV15 and TRBJ2-3; D is uncertain. V was shortened by 4 bases and J by 0 bases, with 14 bases between the two germline ends. CDR3 length equals 16 residues. Germline CDR1 LNHNV, CDR2 YYDKDF (reference sequence). The CDR3: CATSTERLESTDTQYF. CDR3 DNA sequence: TGTGCCACCAGCACCGAACGACTGGAGAGCACAGATACGCAGTATTTT.

V usage is TRBV15 and J usage is TRBJ2-5; D may correspond to TRBD1 or TRBD2 (5 bases each). V dropped 5 bases and J dropped 5 bases, with 12 bases sitting between them. The germline gives CDR1 LNHNV, CDR2 YYDKDF (reference sequence). The CDR3 contains 13 residues. The CDR3 DNA follows: TGTGCCACCAGCCCCGGGACCGGGGAGACCCAGTACTTC. This translates into CATSPGTGETQYF.

The chain uses TRBV7-9 and TRBJ2-7; tentatively, D is TRBD2 (6 bases). Germline assignment: CDR1 SEHNR and CDR2 FQNEAQ (reference sequence). V dropped 7 bases and J dropped 4 bases, with 17 bases sitting between them. The CDR3 loop spans 14 amino acids. The CDR3 loop reads CASTGERAGYEQYF. As DNA, the CDR3 is TGTGCCAGCACGGGAGAGCGGGCGGGATACGAGCAGTACTTC. Based on the CDR3 plus reference TRBV7-9 and TRBJ2-7, the full variable domain is DTGVSQNPRHKITKRGQNVTFRCDPISEHNRLYWYRQTLGQGPEFLTYFQNEAQLEKSRLLSDRFSAERPKGSFSTLEIQRTEQGDSAMYLCASTGERAGYEQYFGPGTRLTVT.

The V call is TRBV5-6, the J call TRBJ2-7; the D gene is possibly TRBD1 (5 bases). V shed 6 bases and J shed 7 bases, with 20 bases lying between them. The CDR3 has 14 amino acids. Germline CDR1 SGHDT, CDR2 YYEEEE. The CDR3 DNA is TGTGCCAGCACCCTGACAGCAGCCCTACGGGAGCAGTACTTC. Amino acids: CASTLTAALREQYF.

The chain uses TRBV27 and TRBJ2-1; a possible D gene is TRBD2 (6 bases). The V gene's germline CDR1 is MNHEY and CDR2 SMNVEV (reference sequence). CDR3 length: 13 amino acids. V was shortened by 3 bases and J by 4 bases, with 7 bases between the two germline ends. The CDR3 bases are TGTGCCAGCAGTTTGGCGGGGTACAATGAGCAGTTCTTC. Protein: CASSLAGYNEQFF.

This clone was recorded a few times. V and J are TRBV5-4 and TRBJ2-1; no clear D gene. The CDR3 loop spans 12 amino acids. V gave up 0 bases and J gave up 9 bases, with 7 bases separating them. The germline V gene has CDR1 SGHNT and CDR2 YYREEE (reference sequence). DNA for the CDR3: TGTGCCAGCAGCTTGGAGCCGGGTGAGCAGTTCTTC. Amino acid sequence: CASSLEPGEQFF.

This chain connects TRBV7-2 to TRBJ1-5; no clear D. This CDR3 spans 15 amino acids. CDR1 and CDR2 (germline): SGHTA, FQGNSA. V lost 3 bases and J 0 bases, leaving 9 bases between the germline ends. Here the CDR3 reads CASSFEGYSNQPQHF. CDR3 sequence (DNA): TGTGCCAGCAGCTTTGAGGGTTATAGCAATCAGCCCCAGCATTTT.

The rearrangement uses TRBV7-8 and TRBJ2-1; 7 positions agree with TRBD2. V was pared by 6 bases and J by 8 bases, with 22 bases of the junction left unmatched. Germline CDR1 is SGHVS and CDR2 is FQNEAQ. CDR3 length: 18 amino acids. The CDR3 spells CASSFYLPSGKIMYEQFF. The CDR3 region has the DNA TGTGCCAGCAGTTTTTATCTACCCAGCGGGAAAATCATGTATGAGCAGTTCTTC.

This clone was seen just once. This chain connects TRBV28 to TRBJ2-3; D uncertain. The germline V gene has CDR1 MDHEN and CDR2 SYDVKM. With 2 bases removed from V and 3 bases from J, the gap between germline ends came to 15 bases. This CDR3 has 16 amino acids. The CDR3 region is CASSLDPALGTDTQYF. CDR3 DNA: TGTGCCAGCAGTTTAGACCCAGCGTTGGGGACAGATACGCAGTATTTT. Based on the CDR3 plus reference TRBV28 and TRBJ2-3, the full variable domain is DVKVTQSSRYLVKRTGEKVFLECVQDMDHENMFWYRQDPGLGLRLIYFSYDVKMKEKGDIPEGYSVSREKKERFSLILESASTNQTSMYLCASSLDPALGTDTQYFGPGTRLTVL.

The chain uses TRBV9 and TRBJ2-7; D gene ambiguous. Trimming took 0 bases from V and 0 from J, leaving 7 bases between them. The V gene's germline CDR1 is SGDLS and CDR2 YYNGEE. The CDR3 spans 14 residues. CDR3 in DNA: TGTGCCAGCAGCGTAGGTCCAGGCTCCTACGAGCAGTACGTC. Translated: CASSVGPGSYEQYV.

The sample holds a few counts of this clone. This chain joins TRBV28 and TRBJ1-2; TRBD1 aligns across 7 bases. The junction had 7 bases not matched to a gene; V was cut back by 5 bases and J by 4 bases. The length of the CDR3 is 14 residues. The germline V gene encodes CDR1 MDHEN and CDR2 SYDVKM. CDR3 amino acids: CASSGSGQIYGYTF. The CDR3 DNA reads as TGTGCCAGCAGTGGGTCGGGACAGATCTATGGCTACACCTTC.

The chain carries TRBV7-6 and TRBJ2-2; no clear D. CDR1 is SGHVS and CDR2 is FNYEAQ in the germline V gene. This CDR3 region has 14 residues. V was cut by 2 bases and J by 0 bases, with 4 bases left in between. CDR3 region: CASSLYTNTGELFF. DNA of the CDR3: TGTGCCAGCAGCTTATATACGAACACCGGGGAGCTGTTTTTT.

The chain combines TRBV10-2 with TRBJ2-7; D is uncertain. There are 12 residues in the CDR3. The germline V gene has CDR1 WSHSY and CDR2 SAAADI. Trimming shortened V by 2 bases and J by 3 bases, and 5 bases separated the two germline ends. The CDR3 is CASSEGVYEQYF. CDR3 DNA: TGCGCCAGCAGTGAGGGAGTCTACGAGCAGTACTTC.

The chain couples TRBV11-3 to TRBJ2-5; the D gene is possibly TRBD2 (7 bases). V lost 1 base to trimming and J lost 3 bases, with 9 bases between them. The CDR3 spans 14 residues. Per the germline V gene, CDR1 is SGHNT and CDR2 is YENEEA. The CDR3 protein is CASSLGGGEETQYF. The CDR3 bases are TGTGCCAGCAGCTTAGGGGGGGGCGAAGAGACCCAGTACTTC.